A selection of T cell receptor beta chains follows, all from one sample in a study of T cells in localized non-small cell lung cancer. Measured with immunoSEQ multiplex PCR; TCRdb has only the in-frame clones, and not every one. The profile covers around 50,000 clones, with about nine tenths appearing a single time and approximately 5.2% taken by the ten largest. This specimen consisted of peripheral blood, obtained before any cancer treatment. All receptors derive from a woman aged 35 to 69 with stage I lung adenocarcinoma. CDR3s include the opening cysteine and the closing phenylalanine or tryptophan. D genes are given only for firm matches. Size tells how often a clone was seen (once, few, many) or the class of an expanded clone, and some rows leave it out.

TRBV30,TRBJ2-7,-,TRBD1,CAWSRGGGYEQYF,TGTGCCTGGAGTAGAGGGGGCGGCTACGAGCAGTACTTC
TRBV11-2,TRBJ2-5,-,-,CASSFGGQETQYF,TGTGCCAGCAGCTTCGGGGGACAAGAGACCCAGTACTTC
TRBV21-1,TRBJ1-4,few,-,CASSAPRQGANEKLFF,TGTGCCAGCAGCGCGCCCAGACAGGGGGCTAATGAAAAACTGTTTTTT
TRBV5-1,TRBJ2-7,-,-,CASSFTGTGSYEQYF,TGCGCCAGCAGCTTCACCGGGACGGGTAGCTACGAGCAGTACTTC
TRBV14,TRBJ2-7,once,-,CASSPTYEQYF,TGTGCCAGCAGCCCGACCTACGAGCAGTACTTC
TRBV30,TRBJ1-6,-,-,CAWWAGYNSPLHF,TGTGCCTGGTGGGCAGGGTATAATTCACCCCTCCACTTT
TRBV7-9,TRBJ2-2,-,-,CASSSEGGTGELFF,TGTGCCAGCAGCTCAGAGGGGGGCACCGGGGAGCTGTTTTTT
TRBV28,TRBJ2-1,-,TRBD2,CASSFLAGGPQFF,TGTGCCAGCAGTTTTCTGGCGGGGGGGCCCCAGTTCTTC
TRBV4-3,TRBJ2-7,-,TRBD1,CASSQQQGAYEQYF,TGCGCCAGCAGCCAACAACAGGGGGCATACGAGCAGTACTTC
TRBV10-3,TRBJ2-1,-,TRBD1,CAISESGTGYNEQFF,TGTGCCATCAGTGAGTCGGGGACAGGTTACAATGAGCAGTTCTTC
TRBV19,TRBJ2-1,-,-,CASSIDGVFEQFF,TGTGCCAGTAGTATAGATGGGGTTTTTGAGCAGTTCTTC
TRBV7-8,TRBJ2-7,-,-,CASSQQGVPYEQYF,TGTGCCAGCAGCCAACAAGGGGTCCCCTACGAGCAGTACTTC
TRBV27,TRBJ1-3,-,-,CASSLRPGAGNTIYF,TGTGCCAGCAGTTTAAGACCAGGGGCTGGAAACACCATATATTTT
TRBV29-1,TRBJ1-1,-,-,CSVAPGPEAFF,TGCAGCGTTGCCCCGGGGCCCGAAGCTTTCTTT
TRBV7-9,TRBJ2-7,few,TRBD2,CASSSLAGSYEQYF,TGTGCCAGCAGCTCGCTAGCGGGGTCCTACGAGCAGTACTTC
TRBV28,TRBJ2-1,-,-,CASSRSPPSYNEQFF,TGTGCCAGCAGTAGATCTCCCCCCTCCTACAATGAGCAGTTCTTC
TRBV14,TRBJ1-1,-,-,CASSQAVRYTEAFF,TGTGCCAGCAGCCAAGCCGTAAGATACACTGAAGCTTTCTTT
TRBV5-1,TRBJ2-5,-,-,CASSSGGLGETQYF,TGCGCCAGCAGCTCTGGAGGCTTGGGGGAGACCCAGTACTTC
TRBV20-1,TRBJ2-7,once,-,CSADNTYEQYF,TGCAGTGCTGACAATACCTACGAGCAGTACTTC
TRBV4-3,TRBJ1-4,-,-,CASSQDEKLFF,TGCGCCAGCAGCCAAGATGAGAAACTGTTTTTT
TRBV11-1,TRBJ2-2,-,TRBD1,CASSLRDRGTGELFF,TGTGCCAGCAGCTTAAGGGACAGGGGCACCGGGGAGCTGTTTTTT
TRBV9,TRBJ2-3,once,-,CASSAPAPQTDTQYF,TGTGCCAGCAGCGCCCCGGCCCCCCAGACAGATACGCAGTATTTT
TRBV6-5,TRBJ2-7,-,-,CASSPSESYEQYF,TGTGCCAGCAGTCCTTCCGAGTCCTACGAGCAGTACTTC
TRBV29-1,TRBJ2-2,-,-,CSVRSNTGELFF,TGCAGCGTTCGATCAAACACCGGGGAGCTGTTTTTT
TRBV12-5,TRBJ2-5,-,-,CASGFGAATQETQYF,TGTGCTAGTGGTTTTGGGGCGGCTACACAAGAGACCCAGTACTTC
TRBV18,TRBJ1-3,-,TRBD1,CASSRLFWTGTRGNTIYF,TGTGCCAGCTCACGCCTCTTTTGGACAGGGACTCGGGGAAACACCATATATTTT
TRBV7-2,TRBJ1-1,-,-,CASSSGQNTEAFF,TGTGCCAGCAGCTCGGGACAGAACACTGAAGCTTTCTTT
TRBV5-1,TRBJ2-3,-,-,CASSLAGSGTDTQYF,TGCGCCAGCAGCTTGGCCGGCAGTGGCACAGATACGCAGTATTTT
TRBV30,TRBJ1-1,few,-,CAWGRITEAFF,TGTGCCTGGGGGAGGATCACTGAAGCTTTCTTT
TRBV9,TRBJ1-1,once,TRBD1,CASSGGQGSYTEAFF,TGTGCCAGCAGCGGCGGACAGGGGAGCTACACTGAAGCTTTCTTT
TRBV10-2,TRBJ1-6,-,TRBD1,CASSVDRASNSPLHF,TGCGCCAGCAGTGTAGACAGGGCTTCCAATTCACCCCTCCACTTT
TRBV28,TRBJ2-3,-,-,CASSTRLTSTDTQYF,TGTGCCAGCAGTACACGACTAACTAGCACAGATACGCAGTATTTT
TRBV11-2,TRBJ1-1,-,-,CASSLYGGRTEAFF,TGTGCCAGCAGCTTATACGGGGGGCGGACTGAAGCTTTCTTT
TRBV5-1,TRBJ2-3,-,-,CASSLAGFPDTQYF,TGCGCCAGCAGCTTGGCCGGATTCCCAGATACGCAGTATTTT
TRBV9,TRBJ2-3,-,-,CASSVSGGLSTDTQYF,TGTGCCAGCAGCGTTTCGGGGGGCCTTAGCACAGATACGCAGTATTTT
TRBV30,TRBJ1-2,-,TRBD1,CAWSLRDRVKYGYTF,TGTGCCTGGAGCCTCCGGGACAGGGTAAAGTATGGCTACACCTTC
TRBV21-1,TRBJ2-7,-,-,CASSKVEGPYEQYF,TGTGCCAGCAGCAAAGTGGAAGGGCCCTACGAGCAGTACTTC
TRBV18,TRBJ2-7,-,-,CASSGSGLTSYEQYF,TGTGCCAGCTCAGGGTCGGGACTCACTTCCTACGAGCAGTACTTC
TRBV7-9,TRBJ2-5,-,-,CASSLVMAQYF,TGTGCCAGCAGCTTGGTAATGGCCCAGTACTTC
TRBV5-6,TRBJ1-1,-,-,CASSLRGLGTRNTEAFF,TGTGCCAGCAGCTTGAGGGGCTTAGGTACCAGAAACACTGAAGCTTTCTTT
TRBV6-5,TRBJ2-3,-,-,CASSYPGPDTQYF,TGTGCCAGCAGTTACCCTGGGCCAGATACGCAGTATTTT
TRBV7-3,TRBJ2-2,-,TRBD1,CASSPWTGLDTGELFF,TGTGCCAGCAGCCCCTGGACAGGGTTGGACACCGGGGAGCTGTTTTTT
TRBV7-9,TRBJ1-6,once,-,CASSLVGTDSPLHF,TGTGCCAGCAGCTTAGTTGGGACGGATTCACCCCTCCACTTT
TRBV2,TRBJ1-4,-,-,CASSEARSTNEKLFF,TGTGCCAGCAGTGAAGCGAGATCAACTAATGAAAAACTGTTTTTT
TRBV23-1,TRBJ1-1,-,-,CASSQSRAFF,TGCGCCAGCAGTCAATCGAGAGCTTTCTTT
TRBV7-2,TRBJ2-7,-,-,CASSLGYGYEQYF,TGTGCCAGCAGCTTAGGTTACGGCTACGAGCAGTACTTC
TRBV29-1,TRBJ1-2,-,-,CSVGPQGKDYGYTF,TGCAGCGTAGGCCCCCAAGGGAAAGACTATGGCTACACCTTC
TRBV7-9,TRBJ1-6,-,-,CASSHQANDSPLHF,TGTGCCAGCAGTCATCAGGCCAACGATTCACCCCTCCACTTT
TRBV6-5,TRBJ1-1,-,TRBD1,CASRSQGVTEAFF,TGTGCCAGCAGATCCCAGGGGGTCACTGAAGCTTTCTTT
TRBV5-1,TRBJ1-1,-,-,CASSLVQADTEAFF,TGCGCCAGCAGCTTGGTCCAGGCCGACACTGAAGCTTTCTTT
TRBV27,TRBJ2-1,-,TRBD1,CASRSGTGYNEQFF,TGTGCCAGCAGGTCCGGGACAGGGTACAATGAGCAGTTCTTC
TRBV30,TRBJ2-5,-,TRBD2,CAWSVAGGQETQYF,TGTGCCTGGAGTGTAGCGGGGGGCCAAGAGACCCAGTACTTC
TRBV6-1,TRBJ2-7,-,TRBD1,CASRVTGGSDEQYF,TGTGCCAGCAGAGTTACAGGGGGTTCGGACGAGCAGTACTTC
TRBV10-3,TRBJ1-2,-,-,CAISEEGEGNGYTF,TGTGCCATCAGTGAGGAGGGTGAAGGCAATGGCTACACCTTC
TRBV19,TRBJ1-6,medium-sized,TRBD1,CASSIPGTGSPLHF,TGTGCCAGTAGTATCCCCGGGACAGGGTCACCCCTCCACTTT